Sequencing of this TCR beta chain was carried out in a study of cytotoxic CD8 clonotypes in ibrutinib-treated CLL. Across the whole study: Response samples were drawn at a median of approximately 11 months of treatment, range 6 to 36.

Study observations and caveats: Sampling times differed between sustained-remission and progressing patients. Patients had baseline clonality above age-matched healthy donors, and this clonality moved with circulating CD8+ T-cell counts.

Targeted sequencing depth ranged from 1 in 200,000 to 1 in 1 million T cells. The data were produced by immunoSEQ multiplex PCR, yet TCRdb's version contains in-frame clones alone and is incomplete. This table has about 140,000 clones, about 84% appearing once. A remark on this clone: Its antigen remains unknown. Other nucleotide sequences from this sample produce the same CDR3.

The sequencing used PBMCs, collected after 36 months of ibrutinib treatment. The receptor comes from a human donor with chronic lymphocytic leukemia.

In DNA form, the CDR3 reads TGTGCCAGCAGCTTAGAAGATACGCAGTATTTT. It is translated as CASSLEDTQYF. This chain joins TRBV7-9 and TRBJ2-3, with D unresolved. Trimming removed 1 base from V and 5 bases from J, with 1 base in between. This CDR3 region has 11 residues. The V gene's germline CDR1 is SEHNR and CDR2 FQNEAQ (reference sequence).